This TCR beta chain was sequenced for a study of shared clonotypes between healthy human individuals. The method was immunoSEQ multiplex PCR; TCRdb's version includes in-frame clones alone and lacks a portion of them. The sample holds over a million clones, around 98% seen once. Sequencing was carried out using naive CD4+ T cells sorted from blood. Subset defined: CD45RA+ positively selected. The receptor comes from a man aged 25-45 years in good health.

The CDR3 nucleotides read TGTGCCAGCCGGAGAGGGCACAATGAGCAGTTCTTC. Its protein is CASRRGHNEQFF. This chain connects TRBV27 to TRBJ2-1, with TRBD2 as a possible D gene (5 bases). The CDR3 covers 12 residues. From germline, CDR1 is MNHEY and CDR2 SMNVEV (reference sequence). Trimming took 8 bases from V and 5 from J, leaving 10 bases between them.